The present entry profiles one T cell receptor (beta chain) with its context. Its matching antigen is unknown. This sample was taken from a study of shared clonotypes between healthy human individuals. About the study: A couple of women and a few men aged 18 to 49 made up the donors. Study findings and constraints: Memory subsets generally showed smaller estimated richness than naive subsets did. The genetic and exposure-history diversity represented was limited by few donors. Depth of sequencing was expected to influence donor clonotype sharing.

Germline CDR1 SGDLS, CDR2 YYNGEE. J lost 3 bases, V lost 3 bases, and 9 bases had no gene match. The CDR3 sequence is 16 residues long. Naive CD8 cells lacked CD45RO and underwent positive selection for CCR7, leaving out terminally differentiated effector memory CD45RA+ cells. Data came from immunoSEQ multiplex PCR; TCRdb stores just in-frame clones and leaves some out. The repertoire consists of millions of clones, with about 93% occurring once and the leading ten covering more than 1.5%. This sequence joins TRBV9 and TRBJ2-1, with 7 bases aligning to TRBD1. The TCR originated in a man between 18 and 35 years old in good health. Some clones in this sample may be carry-over from other donors' samples. The sample taken for sequencing was naive CD8+ T cells from PBMCs. The chain's CDR3 is CASSAPSGQSYNEQFF. CDR3 DNA sequence: TGTGCCAGCAGCGCCCCCTCGGGACAGAGCTACAATGAGCAGTTCTTC.